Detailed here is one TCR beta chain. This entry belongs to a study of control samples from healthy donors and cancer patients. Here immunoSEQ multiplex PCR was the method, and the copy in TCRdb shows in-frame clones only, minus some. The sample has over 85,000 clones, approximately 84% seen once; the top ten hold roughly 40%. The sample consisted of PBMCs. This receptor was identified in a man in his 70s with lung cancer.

This CDR3 reads CASSGVAGGLNEQFF. For the CDR3, the DNA is TGTGCCAGCAGTGGGGTAGCGGGGGGACTCAATGAGCAGTTCTTC. The V call is TRBV25-1, the J call TRBJ2-1; TRBD2 aligns across 10 bases. Trimming took 4 bases from V and 6 from J; bases not matched to a gene: 6. Germline-derived CDR1 and CDR2 are MGHDK and SYGVNS. This CDR3 spans 15 amino acids.